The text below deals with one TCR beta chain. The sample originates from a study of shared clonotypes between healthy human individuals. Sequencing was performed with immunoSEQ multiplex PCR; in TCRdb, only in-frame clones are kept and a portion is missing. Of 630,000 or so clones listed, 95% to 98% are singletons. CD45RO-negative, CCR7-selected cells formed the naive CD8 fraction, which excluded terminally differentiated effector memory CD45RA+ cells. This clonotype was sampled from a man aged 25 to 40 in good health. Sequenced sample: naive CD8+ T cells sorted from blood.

CDR3 in amino acids: CASERYYGYTF. In DNA, the CDR3 is TGTGCCAGCGAACGGTACTATGGCTACACCTTC. The rearrangement joins TRBV28 to TRBJ1-2; unclear D gene. V was shortened by 8 bases and J by 3 bases, with 7 bases between the two germline ends. Germline V gives CDR1 MDHEN, CDR2 SYDVKM. The CDR3 length is 11 residues.